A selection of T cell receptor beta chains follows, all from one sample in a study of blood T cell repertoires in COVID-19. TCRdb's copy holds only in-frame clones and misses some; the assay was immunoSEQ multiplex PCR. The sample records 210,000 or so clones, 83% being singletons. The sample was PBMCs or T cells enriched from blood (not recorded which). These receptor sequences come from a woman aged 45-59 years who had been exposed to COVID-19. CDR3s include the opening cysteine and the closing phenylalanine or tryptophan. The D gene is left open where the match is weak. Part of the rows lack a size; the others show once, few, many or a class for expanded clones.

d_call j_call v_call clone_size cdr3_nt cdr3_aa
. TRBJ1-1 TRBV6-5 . TGTGCCAGCAGTTACCCTCCCGCTGAAGCTTTCTTT CASSYPPAEAFF
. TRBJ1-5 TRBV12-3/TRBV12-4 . TGTGCCAGCAGTTTCTCAGGGCCCCAGCATTTT CASSFSGPQHF
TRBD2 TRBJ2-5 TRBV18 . TGTGCCAGCTCACCGGGACTAGCGGGGAGGTTCTCGTATCAAGAGACCCAGTACTTC CASSPGLAGRFSYQETQYF
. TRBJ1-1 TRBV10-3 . TGTGCCATCCGAGTGGGCAGGGCGAACACTGAAGCTTTCTTT CAIRVGRANTEAFF
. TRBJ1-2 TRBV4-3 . TGCGCCAGCAGCCACACCCATCGGGGGGGGTCTAACTATGGCTACACCTTC CASSHTHRGGSNYGYTF
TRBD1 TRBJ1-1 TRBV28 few TGTGCCAGCAGTTTTCCGACAGGGATGACCACTGAAGCTTTCTTT CASSFPTGMTTEAFF
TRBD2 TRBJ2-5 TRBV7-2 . TGTGCCAGCAGCCCAACGGGACTAGCGGGGGGGTACCAAGAGACCCAGTACTTC CASSPTGLAGGYQETQYF
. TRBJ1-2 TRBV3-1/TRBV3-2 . TGTGCCAGCAGAAACCTTTTAGGGGGTCAACGTGGCTACACCTTC CASRNLLGGQRGYTF
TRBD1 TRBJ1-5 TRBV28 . TGTGCCAGCTGGGGACAGGGTAGGCTCCAGCCCCAGCATTTT CASWGQGRLQPQHF
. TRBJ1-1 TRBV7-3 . TGTGCCAGCAGCTTAACCTCGAACACTGAAGCTTTCTTT CASSLTSNTEAFF
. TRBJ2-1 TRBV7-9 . TGTGCCAGCAGCGCCCGGGATTTCGGGTACAATGAGCAGTTCTTC CASSARDFGYNEQFF
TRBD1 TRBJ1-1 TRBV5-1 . TGCGTCAGCAGCTTAAGTGGACAGGGGACATTTAACACTGAAGCTTTCTTT CVSSLSGQGTFNTEAFF
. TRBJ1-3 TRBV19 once TGTGCCAGTACCTTAACAGGGTTAAACACCATATATTTT CASTLTGLNTIYF
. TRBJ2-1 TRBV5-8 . TGTGCCAGCAGCTTAGGACTTTACAATGAGCAGTTCTTC CASSLGLYNEQFF
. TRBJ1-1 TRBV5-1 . TGCGCCAGCAGCCCAGGTGAGAGTATGAACACTGAAGCTTTCTTT CASSPGESMNTEAFF
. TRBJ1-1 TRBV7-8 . TGTGCCAGCAGCCTGGACAGCATGAACACTGAAGCTTTCTTT CASSLDSMNTEAFF
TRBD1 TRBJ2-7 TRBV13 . TGTGCCAGCAGCCCATTAGCCCCAAGGACAGGGGGCCCTGTGGTTGCAGAGCAGTACTTC CASSPLAPRTGGPVVAEQYF
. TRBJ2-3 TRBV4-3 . TGCGCCAGCAGCCAAGATTATGGGGCTTCCGATACGCAGTATTTT CASSQDYGASDTQYF
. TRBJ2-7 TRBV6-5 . TGTGCCAGCAGTTACTCCGTGGGGGCGTGGGAGCAGTACTTC CASSYSVGAWEQYF
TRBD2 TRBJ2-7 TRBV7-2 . TGTGCCAGCAGCCGGACTAGCGGCCTCTACGAGCAGTACTTC CASSRTSGLYEQYF
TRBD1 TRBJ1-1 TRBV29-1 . TGCAGCGTTGAATACGCACCGGGACAGGGGGCGAGTAGCACTGAAGCTTTCTTT CSVEYAPGQGASSTEAFF
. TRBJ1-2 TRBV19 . TGTGCCAGTAGTATCAGAAGGGCGGCAGGAGGGTATGGCTACACCTTC CASSIRRAAGGYGYTF
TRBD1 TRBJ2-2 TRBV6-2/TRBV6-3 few TGTGCCAGCAGCTTGGGACAGGGTCAGGCCGGGGAGCTGTTTTTT CASSLGQGQAGELFF
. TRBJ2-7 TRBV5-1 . TGCGCCAGCAGCTTGGCAGGTTCCTCCTACGAGCAGTACTTC CASSLAGSSYEQYF
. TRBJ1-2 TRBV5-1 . TGCGCCAGCAGCCCCGAGGGGGGGGCAGGAATGGGCTACACCTTC CASSPEGGAGMGYTF
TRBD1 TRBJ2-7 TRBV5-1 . TGCGCCAGCAAGCAACGAACAGGGGGCGAGCAGTACTTC CASKQRTGGEQYF
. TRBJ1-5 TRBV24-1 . TGTGCCACCAGTGGACCCGGGAATCAGCCCCAGCATTTT CATSGPGNQPQHF
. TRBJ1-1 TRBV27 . TGTGCCAGCAGTTCATTGTACATGAACACTGAAGCTTTCTTT CASSSLYMNTEAFF
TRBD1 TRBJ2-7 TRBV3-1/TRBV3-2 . TGTGCCAGCAGCAGAAGGGGGGACAGGGGATCCGAGCAGTACTTC CASSRRGDRGSEQYF
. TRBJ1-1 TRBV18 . TGTGCCAGCTCACCACAGCGACAGGACACTGAAGCTTTCTTT CASSPQRQDTEAFF
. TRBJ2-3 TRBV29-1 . TGCAGCGTTGCTACAGGGTCCTATACGCAGTATTTT CSVATGSYTQYF
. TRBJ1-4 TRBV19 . TGTGCCAGTAGTATTCAGGCCCGGGGGGAAAAACTGTTTTTT CASSIQARGEKLFF
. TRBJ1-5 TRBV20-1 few TGCAGTGCTAGTGCCTCTAATCAGCCCCAGCATTTT CSASASNQPQHF
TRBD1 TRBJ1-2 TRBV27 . TGTGCCAGCAGTCCCAATTCAGGGGGCGCGGGAGGCTACACCTTC CASSPNSGGAGGYTF
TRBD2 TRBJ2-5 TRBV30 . TGTGCCTACCGTAGCGGGAGGCAAGAGACCCAGTACTTC CAYRSGRQETQYF
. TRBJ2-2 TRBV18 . TGTGCCAGCTCACCTGGTAGAGGGATCACTAACACCGGGGAGCTGTTTTTT CASSPGRGITNTGELFF
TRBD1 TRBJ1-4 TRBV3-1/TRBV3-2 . TGTGCCAGCAGCCGCAGGGGGCAAGTTGAAAAACTGTTTTTT CASSRRGQVEKLFF
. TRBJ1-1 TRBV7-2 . TGTGCCAGCCAGCCGGGATTTCGCACTGAAGCTTTCTTT CASQPGFRTEAFF
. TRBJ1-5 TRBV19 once TGTGCCAGTATAGACCATCGAGGACAGCCCCAGCATTTT CASIDHRGQPQHF
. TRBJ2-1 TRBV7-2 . TGTGCCAGCAGCTTTAGGGGGAACAATGAGCAGTTCTTC CASSFRGNNEQFF
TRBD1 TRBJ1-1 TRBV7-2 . TGTGCCAGCAGCGAGGGGACAGTGGAAGCTTTCTTT CASSEGTVEAFF
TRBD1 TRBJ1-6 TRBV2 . TGTGCCAGCAGTGGAGGGGGACAGCAAGTTCGACGCTTT CASSGGGQQVRRF
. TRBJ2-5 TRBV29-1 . TGCAGCGCCACAGATTGGGAGACCCAGTACTTC CSATDWETQYF
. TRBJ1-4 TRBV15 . TGTGCCACCAGCCCCCTAGGGGGGGGTCCAACTAATGAAAAACTGTTTTTT CATSPLGGGPTNEKLFF
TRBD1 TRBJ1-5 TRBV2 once TGTGCCAGCAGGGGGGGAAGAACAGGGGATCAGCCCCAGCATTTT CASRGGRTGDQPQHF
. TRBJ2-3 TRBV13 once TGTGCCAGCAGCACTAGGGCGGGGAATTTCGGTACGCAGTATTTT CASSTRAGNFGTQYF
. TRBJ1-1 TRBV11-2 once TGTGCCAGCAGTCTAGGTGTTATTATGAACACTGAAGCTTTCTTT CASSLGVIMNTEAFF
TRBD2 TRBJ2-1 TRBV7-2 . TGTGCCAGCAGCCCAGGGGGTAGCGGGGGTTGGAATGAGCAGTTCTTC CASSPGGSGGWNEQFF
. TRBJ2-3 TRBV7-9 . TGTGCCAGCAGCTTGGCGGGACCTGATACGCAGTATTTT CASSLAGPDTQYF
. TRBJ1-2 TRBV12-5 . TGTGCTAGTGGGGTCCAGGGGGGCTACACCTTC CASGVQGGYTF
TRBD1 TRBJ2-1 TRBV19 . TGTGCCAGTAGTATAGGGGGACAGGGAAACAATGAGCAGTTCTTC CASSIGGQGNNEQFF
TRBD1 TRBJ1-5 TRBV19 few TGTGCCAGTAGCGGGGCACAGGGACAGAGGCAGCCCCAGCATTTT CASSGAQGQRQPQHF
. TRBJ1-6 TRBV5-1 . TGCGCCAGCAGCTTGGGGGTAGGGGATTCACCCCTCCACTTT CASSLGVGDSPLHF